Sequencing of this T cell receptor beta chain was carried out in a study of regulatory T cells in long-lasting Graves disease (dated by TCRdb to the early 2020s). Describing the broader study: Patients with newly diagnosed Graves' disease had been on antithyroid drugs for under 3 months. A total of around 35 samples were covered by TCR sequencing, comprising around 13 persistent and 20 newly diagnosed Graves' disease patients. This study used TCR sequencing and RNA sequencing of peripheral blood to compare persistent Graves' disease patients against newly diagnosed Graves' disease patients. The study was registered as a clinical trial and conducted in China. Broader findings and caveats from the paper: Lower TCR Shannon entropy and fewer highly expanded clones were observed in persistent Graves' disease patients than in newly diagnosed patients, which suggested clonal expansion. The authors noted that the small sample size was a limitation that may lower accuracy. Peripheral blood alone was examined, since thyroid tissue, which constituted the primary lesion, could not be accessed. Sequencing and analysis were restricted to the TCR beta chain. Persistent disease showed preferential use of TRBV28, TRBJ1-2 and TRBJ2-5, whereas newly diagnosed disease favored TRBV20-1 and TRBJ2-1. Patients with persistent disease shared more public clonotypes (about 2,700) than newly diagnosed patients did (around 930).

The intended sense of this specimen's time point label: newly diagnosed GD, antithyroid drugs for less than 3 months. RNA was extracted from PBMCs in TRIzol for both TCR sequencing and RNA sequencing. The diagnosis of Graves' disease followed American Thyroid Association guidelines. Recruitment of patients was carried out at an endocrinology department in Xi'an, China. Each patient gave 7.5 to 10 milliliters of peripheral blood, collected in an EDTA anticoagulant tube. Ficoll Paque Plus density gradient separation was used to isolate PBMCs, and no further T cell sorting was done. An Agilent 2100 Bioanalyzer and agarose gel were used to assess RNA quality, and a NanoDrop 2000 was used to measure RNA concentration. The CDR3 holds 11 amino acids from the cysteine to the phenylalanine. Only the CDR3 portion is preserved as DNA: 33 bases, with reading frame beginning at the first base. CDR1 MNHNS and CDR2 SASEGT are derived from the germline V gene. Cut back by 6 bases and 1 base, the V and J ends lie 3 bases apart.

This clonotype was recorded many times. This receptor's antigen is unknown. No much larger clonotype is one base removed from it; base qualities were not supplied. Library method: multiplex PCR. Sequenced using an Illumina HiSeq 4000. TCR beta libraries were built with iRepertoire HTBI primers and Arm-PCR amplification of CDR3 regions. Before sequencing, the PCR products underwent gel purification. The source study handled its data this way. Across samples, around 62 TRBV and 13 to 15 TRBJ segments were identified and used for gene usage analysis of CDR3 amino acid clonotypes. COPE and FqMerger were used to merge filtered high-quality paired reads into contigs. BLAST was used to align contigs to the IMGT TRBV, TRBD and TRBJ reference genes, and CDR3 was defined following IMGT. Highly expanded clones were defined as clonotypes with a frequency above 0.1%. Repertoire diversity was measured by Shannon entropy, and V-J evenness by the Gini coefficient. A clonotype found in more than one individual was treated as public. In TCRdb, the public reads were trimmed at Q25 with fastp and aligned with MiXCR, with productive beta chains retained. Every entry covers one CDR3 protein and lists the most common genes and DNA from its rows. TCRdb assigned the V and J calls; the authors' analysis was not used. The sample profile shows 420,000 or so distinct CDR3 sequences; about 17% of them were found once. The top ten clones comprise approximately 22% of the sample.

These data also formed part of another study, on T cells in Graves' hyperthyroidism and ophthalmopathy. The second study's paper adds: Stable Graves' hyperthyroidism was defined as no progression to ophthalmopathy during 18 months of follow-up. Hyperthyroidism patients were newly diagnosed, had a disease duration of under 2 months, and were aged 18 to 65 years. Patients with uncontrolled infections, other autoimmune diseases, pregnancy or lactation were excluded. Diagnoses relied on clinical symptoms, serum thyroxine and TRAb, thyroid ultrasound and orbital computed tomography. For the first round of RT-PCR on the TCR CDR3, the HTBI primer set was used together with the Qiagen OneStep RT-PCR kit. Most expanded thyroid clonotypes (frequency above 0.001) were also detected in blood, a finding suggesting that blood repertoires may reflect thyroid immune responses. In cross-validation, a model built on a 13 V-J signature told ophthalmopathy apart from stable hyperthyroidism with approximately 90% sensitivity and roughly 82% specificity, and in testing the same model reached 80%/75%. In validation, the model predicted progression to ophthalmopathy a median of around six months before onset, with roughly 68% sensitivity and about 72% specificity. To identify TCR V-J signatures that set the groups apart, the researchers used a discovery cohort of more than 95 patients, made up of fewer than 50 with Graves' ophthalmopathy and some 56 with stable Graves' hyperthyroidism. Prospective prediction of ophthalmopathy was tested in an independent validation cohort consisting of some 19 hyperthyroidism patients and about 17 patients who later progressed to ophthalmopathy. The roughly 94 discovery patients were randomly divided into training and test sets at a 7:3 ratio. Thyroid tissue and blood T-cell repertoires from six Graves' hyperthyroidism patients were also compared in the study. Once sampling was done, hyperthyroidism patients were given methimazole at a starting dose of 30 mg daily, whereas ophthalmopathy patients were given high-dose intravenous methylprednisolone. The libraries were constructed in a second round of multiplex PCR and then size-selected and purified. The libraries were sequenced on an Illumina HiSeq2000 using paired-end 100 bp reads. SOAPnuke was used to process the raw data, with reads discarded if the reads contained adapters or uncalled bases, had a mean Phred below 15, or lacked an exact constant-primer or identifier match. COPE v1.2.5 was used to merge high-quality paired reads, and clonotypes were defined as unique nucleotide sequences. MiTCR v1.1 was used to align the clonotypes against IMGT TRBV, TRBD and TRBJ reference segments. The analysis was restricted to V-J combinations with a frequency above 0.0001, which together covered just over 98% of the repertoires. The TCS score was defined as F50 (clonal expansion) divided by E x V (chaos), with BLOSUM62-based TCRdist calculated between CDR3 peptides within each V-J. Welch's t-statistics and random forest reduced around 550 V-J features to 13, which were used in a naive Bayes classifier (R e1071). Sample size was not statistically predetermined, and investigators were not blinded to group allocation. The paper reports TCR Vbeta CDR3 sequencing of over 130 peripheral blood samples: under 45 ophthalmopathy, fewer than 80 hyperthyroidism and approximately 17 progressor patients.

This sample comprised peripheral blood mononuclear cells (PBMCs), obtained at new diagnosis, from a patient treated with antithyroid drugs. Recombination joined TRBV6-1 with TRBJ1-1, with no confidently assigned D gene. The TCR sequence derives from a young woman with Graves disease. Donor details come from another sample of the same person, matched by shared clones. The nucleotides read TGTGCCAGCAGAGCGAACACTGAAGCTTTCTTT. This encodes CASRANTEAFF.